This TCR beta chain was found in a study of T-cell memory formation after mild COVID-19. Overall study context: Largely donor-specific sequence clusters came from a couple of donors.

The CDR3 loop spans 15 amino acids. The germline gives CDR1 MGHRA, CDR2 YSYEKL. The ends were cut back, 3 bases at V and 10 bases at J, with 16 bases in the middle. TCRdb used MiXCR to reprocess the 5' RACE reads, holding one entry per CDR3 protein. The sample comprises hundreds of thousands of distinct CDR3 sequences, more than 15% of which are singletons, and under 25% rests with the top ten. The sequenced sample was PBMCs or a T cell subset sorted from them (not recorded which). This receptor was taken from a man between 18 and 29 years old who had mild COVID-19 (a few samples of this study predate the infection). Cell type and time point are not known. The chain recombines TRBV4-1 with TRBJ1-6; D might be TRBD1 (6 bases). Here the CDR3 reads CASSQPRDRGSPLHF. In nucleotides, the CDR3 is TGCGCCAGCAGCCAGCCCCGGGATAGGGGGTCACCCCTCCACTTT.